This section outlines one T cell receptor (beta chain) sequence together with its context. Its matching antigen is unknown. The sample comes from a study of long-term antiretroviral therapy in people with HIV. Study observations and caveats: Across all time points, the repertoire was dominated by clones that expanded before ART. In HIV, the repertoires covered a tighter span of CDR3 lengths than in controls. Subsequent to ART, diversity was augmented yet persisted below that of transplant donor controls.

Survey level was the resolution at which the v3.0 immunoSEQ assay ran. Sequencing was designed to cover roughly 40,000-55,000 T-cell genomes in each sample. Sequencing used immunoSEQ multiplex PCR; TCRdb keeps in-frame clones, though not all of them. The sample lists roughly 31,000 clones; 80% to 90% were seen once. The TCR was taken from a middle-aged man with HIV. The sequences come from unsorted PBMCs, collected about 5 years before starting antiretroviral therapy.

DNA for the CDR3: TGTGCCAGCAATCCGCGAATAGCGGGTTACCAAGAGACCCAGTACTTC. Amino acid sequence: CASNPRIAGYQETQYF. V usage is TRBV28 and J usage is TRBJ2-5, with TRBD2 matching 7 bases. Germline-derived CDR1 and CDR2 are MDHEN and SYDVKM. This CDR3 spans 16 amino acids. Trimming at V came to 7 bases and at J to 0 bases, leaving 11 bases not matched to a gene.